Below are 18 T cell receptor beta chains sequenced from a single sample in a study of T-cell reconstitution after alpha-beta-depleted transplantation in children. Unique molecular identifiers were built into the TCRbeta library. TCRdb re-derived calls from the PCR reads in MiXCR, one entry per CDR3 protein. The table has approximately 630,000 distinct CDR3 sequences, 13% seen once. The sample was PBMCs, taken before TCRalphabeta/CD19-depleted stem cell transplant. The origin of the receptors is a girl aged 2-10 years with congenital amegakaryocytic thrombocytopenia, due to receive a stem cell transplant.

In this sample, this clonotype turned up many times. The chain has TRBV12-3 or TRBV12-4 and TRBJ2-1; the D is unclear. Trimming removed 8 bases at V and 2 bases at J, with 13 bases between. The CDR3 is made up of 14 amino acids. CDR3 amino acids: CASGADVAYNEQFF. As DNA, the CDR3 is TGTGCCAGCGGAGCCGATGTCGCCTACAATGAGCAGTTCTTC.

The chain couples TRBV14 to TRBJ1-2; D is unresolved. CDR1 and CDR2 from the germline V gene are SGHDN and FVKESK. V lost 0 bases and J 3 bases, leaving 2 bases between the germline ends. CDR3 size: 12 residues. CDR3 protein: CASSQEHYGYTF. DNA of the CDR3: TGTGCCAGCAGCCAAGAACACTATGGCTACACCTTC.

This clonotype was picked up many times. V usage is TRBV29-1 and J usage is TRBJ2-5, with D maybe TRBD1 (5 bases). Per germline, CDR1 SQVTM and CDR2 ANQGSEA. The CDR3 is 12 residues long. V was shortened by 7 bases and J by 5 bases, with 14 bases between the two germline ends. The CDR3 region has the DNA TGCAGCGCCGCACGGGCAGGGGAGACCCAGTACTTC. Its translation is CSAARAGETQYF.

This clonotype was observed many times. This chain joins TRBV5-1 and TRBJ2-1; maybe TRBD1 (6 bases). The CDR3 extends over 15 amino acids. V gave up 1 base and J gave up 3 bases, with 11 bases separating them. Germline-derived CDR1 and CDR2 are SGHRS and YFSETQ. The CDR3 nucleotides are TGCGCCAGCAGCTTGTTTACAGGGAGCTACAATGAGCAGTTCTTC. Amino acids: CASSLFTGSYNEQFF.

This clonotype was seen ten or more times. The genes are TRBV28 and TRBJ1-5; 9 nucleotides line up with TRBD1. V was clipped by 4 bases and J by 6 bases; unmatched bases: 4. The V gene's germline CDR1 is MDHEN and CDR2 SYDVKM. The CDR3 is 14 residues long. The CDR3 spells CASSSGTGTQPQHF. CDR3 DNA sequence: TGTGCCAGCAGTTCTGGGACAGGGACTCAGCCCCAGCATTTT.

The DNA of the CDR3 is TGTGCCAGCAGTAAGAACGCCCTCCGGGTTTGGGGCGACACAGATACGCAGTATTTT. Its protein is CASSKNALRVWGDTDTQYF. V is TRBV7-3 and J is TRBJ2-3, with TRBD1 as a possible D gene (5 bases). Trimming took 6 bases from V and 2 from J, leaving 27 bases between them. CDR3 size: 19 residues. Germline V CDR1 and CDR2: SGHTA, FQGTGA.

This clonotype occurred many times. The chain combines TRBV20-1 with TRBJ2-7; 9 positions agree with TRBD2. Looked up from germline, CDR1 is DFQATT and CDR2 is SNEGSKA (reference sequence). The length of the CDR3 is 16 residues. Germline trimming cut 3 bases from V and 3 bases from J; bases unmatched to any gene: 12. CDR3 nucleotides: TGCAGTGCTAGCGAGAGGAGGACTAGCGAGAGCTACGAGCAGTACTTC. Protein: CSASERRTSESYEQYF.

This clonotype was counted ten times or more. The chain combines TRBV29-1 with TRBJ2-7; D not certain. The length of the CDR3 is 13 residues. Trimming took off 4 bases at V and 6 bases at J, with 16 bases between the two ends. Germline CDR1 SQVTM, CDR2 ANQGSEA. The CDR3 sequence: CSVVSSLWGEQYF. The CDR3 coding sequence is TGCAGCGTTGTCAGTTCGCTATGGGGCGAGCAGTACTTC.

Ten or more counts support this clonotype. The V gene is TRBV20-1, the J gene TRBJ2-1; D is perhaps TRBD2 (6 bases). The germline CDR1 and CDR2 sequences are DFQATT and SNEGSKA (reference sequence). The CDR3 contains 14 residues. The germline V and J ends were trimmed by 0 bases and 0 bases, with 6 bases remaining between them. Written as DNA, the CDR3 is TGCAGTGCTAGAGACGGGAGCTCCTACAATGAGCAGTTCTTC. Translated: CSARDGSSYNEQFF.

This clonotype has just a few counts. This chain connects TRBV4-2 to TRBJ2-7, with D perhaps TRBD2 (5 bases). Germline V lookup: CDR1 LGHNA, CDR2 YNFKEQ. There are 18 residues in the CDR3. The V and J ends lost 4 bases and 3 bases respectively, with 25 bases between them. The CDR3 DNA follows: TGTGCCAGCAGCCGGACCGTCCCCGAGGGCACCGGTCTCTACGAGCAGTACTTC. Residues: CASSRTVPEGTGLYEQYF.

This clonotype was observed at least ten times. This chain joins TRBV25-1 and TRBJ2-3; D uncertain. CDR1 is MGHDK and CDR2 is SYGVNS in the germline V gene. The CDR3 has 16 residues. V was trimmed by 8 bases and J by 1 base, leaving 19 bases between them. CDR3 in DNA: TGTGCCAGCCAACTCGGGTCCGGACCCGGCACAGATACGCAGTATTTT. Its translation is CASQLGSGPGTDTQYF.

The V gene is TRBV5-1, the J gene TRBJ2-7; D is possibly TRBD1 (6 bases). This CDR3 has 14 amino acids. From germline, CDR1 is SGHRS and CDR2 YFSETQ. V lost 4 bases and J lost 1, with 12 bases in between. The CDR3 coding sequence is TGCGCCAGCAGCCGGAAACAGGGTTCCTACGAGCAGTACTTC. Protein product: CASSRKQGSYEQYF.

In its sample, this clonotype was seen many times. The chain has TRBV20-1 and TRBJ2-1, with 10 bases lining up with TRBD1. Germline CDR1 reads DFQATT; CDR2 reads SNEGSKA (reference sequence). CDR3 length: 15 amino acids. V shed 1 base, J shed 4 bases, and the junction held 4 bases outside the gene matches. CDR3 DNA sequence: TGCAGTGCTAGAGGGACAGGGGGTTTTTACAATGAGCAGTTCTTC. This encodes CSARGTGGFYNEQFF.

This clonotype was seen many times. CDR3 residues: CASSLGTQRLTDTQYF. The CDR3 nucleotides read TGTGCCAGCAGCCTAGGGACTCAGCGTCTAACAGATACGCAGTATTTT. The chain recombines TRBV9 with TRBJ2-3; D is perhaps TRBD2 (6 bases). V lost 4 bases to trimming and J lost 3 bases, with 18 bases between them. Germline V gene data show CDR1 as SGDLS and CDR2 as YYNGEE. The CDR3 loop spans 16 amino acids.

V gene TRBV2 combines with J gene TRBJ2-1; unclear D gene. V shed 6 bases and J shed 5 bases, with 14 bases lying between them. The CDR3 runs to 14 residues. Germline V gene data show CDR1 as SNHLY and CDR2 as FYNNEI. The CDR3 spells CASRGWIENNEQFF. The CDR3 bases are TGTGCCAGCAGAGGGTGGATCGAAAACAATGAGCAGTTCTTC.

This clonotype occurred many times. J is TRBJ2-1 and V is TRBV29-1; 8 bases are shared with TRBD1. Germline V gives CDR1 SQVTM, CDR2 ANQGSEA. CDR3 length equals 11 residues. J was trimmed by 12 bases and V by 4 bases; bases with no gene match: 5. DNA for the CDR3: TGCAGCGTTGCAGGGGGCGCGGGGCAGTTCTTC. Amino acid sequence: CSVAGGAGQFF.

This chain links TRBV5-1 with TRBJ2-1, with D possibly matching TRBD2 (6 bases). This CDR3 is 13 amino acids long. Trimming cost V 10 bases and J 10 bases, with 21 bases left between them. CDR1 and CDR2 (germline): SGHRS, YFSETQ. The CDR3 sequence is CAGAPEGGGEQFF. CDR3 DNA: TGCGCCGGGGCACCGGAGGGTGGAGGCGAGCAGTTCTTC.

This clonotype was found a few times. The gene calls are TRBV5-8 and TRBJ2-1; D is perhaps TRBD2 (6 bases). CDR1 SGHTS and CDR2 YDEGEE come from the germline V gene. Trimming removed 5 bases at V and 0 bases at J, with 15 bases between. The CDR3 loop spans 16 amino acids. The CDR3: CASSIAGGSSYNEQFF. The CDR3 DNA sequence: TGTGCCAGCAGTATAGCCGGGGGATCCTCCTACAATGAGCAGTTCTTC.